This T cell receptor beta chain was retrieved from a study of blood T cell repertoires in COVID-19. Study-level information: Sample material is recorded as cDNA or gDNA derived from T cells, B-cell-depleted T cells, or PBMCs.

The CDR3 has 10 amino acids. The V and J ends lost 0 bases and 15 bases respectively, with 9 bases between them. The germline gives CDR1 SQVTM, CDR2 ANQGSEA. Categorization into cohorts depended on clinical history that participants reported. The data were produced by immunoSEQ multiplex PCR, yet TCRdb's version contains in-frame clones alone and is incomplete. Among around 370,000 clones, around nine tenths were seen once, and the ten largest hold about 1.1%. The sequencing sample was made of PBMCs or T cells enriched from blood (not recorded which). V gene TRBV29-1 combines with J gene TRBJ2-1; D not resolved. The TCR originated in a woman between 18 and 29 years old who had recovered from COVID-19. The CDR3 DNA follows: TGCAGCGTTGAAGACAGATCTTTGTTCTTC. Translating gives CSVEDRSLFF.